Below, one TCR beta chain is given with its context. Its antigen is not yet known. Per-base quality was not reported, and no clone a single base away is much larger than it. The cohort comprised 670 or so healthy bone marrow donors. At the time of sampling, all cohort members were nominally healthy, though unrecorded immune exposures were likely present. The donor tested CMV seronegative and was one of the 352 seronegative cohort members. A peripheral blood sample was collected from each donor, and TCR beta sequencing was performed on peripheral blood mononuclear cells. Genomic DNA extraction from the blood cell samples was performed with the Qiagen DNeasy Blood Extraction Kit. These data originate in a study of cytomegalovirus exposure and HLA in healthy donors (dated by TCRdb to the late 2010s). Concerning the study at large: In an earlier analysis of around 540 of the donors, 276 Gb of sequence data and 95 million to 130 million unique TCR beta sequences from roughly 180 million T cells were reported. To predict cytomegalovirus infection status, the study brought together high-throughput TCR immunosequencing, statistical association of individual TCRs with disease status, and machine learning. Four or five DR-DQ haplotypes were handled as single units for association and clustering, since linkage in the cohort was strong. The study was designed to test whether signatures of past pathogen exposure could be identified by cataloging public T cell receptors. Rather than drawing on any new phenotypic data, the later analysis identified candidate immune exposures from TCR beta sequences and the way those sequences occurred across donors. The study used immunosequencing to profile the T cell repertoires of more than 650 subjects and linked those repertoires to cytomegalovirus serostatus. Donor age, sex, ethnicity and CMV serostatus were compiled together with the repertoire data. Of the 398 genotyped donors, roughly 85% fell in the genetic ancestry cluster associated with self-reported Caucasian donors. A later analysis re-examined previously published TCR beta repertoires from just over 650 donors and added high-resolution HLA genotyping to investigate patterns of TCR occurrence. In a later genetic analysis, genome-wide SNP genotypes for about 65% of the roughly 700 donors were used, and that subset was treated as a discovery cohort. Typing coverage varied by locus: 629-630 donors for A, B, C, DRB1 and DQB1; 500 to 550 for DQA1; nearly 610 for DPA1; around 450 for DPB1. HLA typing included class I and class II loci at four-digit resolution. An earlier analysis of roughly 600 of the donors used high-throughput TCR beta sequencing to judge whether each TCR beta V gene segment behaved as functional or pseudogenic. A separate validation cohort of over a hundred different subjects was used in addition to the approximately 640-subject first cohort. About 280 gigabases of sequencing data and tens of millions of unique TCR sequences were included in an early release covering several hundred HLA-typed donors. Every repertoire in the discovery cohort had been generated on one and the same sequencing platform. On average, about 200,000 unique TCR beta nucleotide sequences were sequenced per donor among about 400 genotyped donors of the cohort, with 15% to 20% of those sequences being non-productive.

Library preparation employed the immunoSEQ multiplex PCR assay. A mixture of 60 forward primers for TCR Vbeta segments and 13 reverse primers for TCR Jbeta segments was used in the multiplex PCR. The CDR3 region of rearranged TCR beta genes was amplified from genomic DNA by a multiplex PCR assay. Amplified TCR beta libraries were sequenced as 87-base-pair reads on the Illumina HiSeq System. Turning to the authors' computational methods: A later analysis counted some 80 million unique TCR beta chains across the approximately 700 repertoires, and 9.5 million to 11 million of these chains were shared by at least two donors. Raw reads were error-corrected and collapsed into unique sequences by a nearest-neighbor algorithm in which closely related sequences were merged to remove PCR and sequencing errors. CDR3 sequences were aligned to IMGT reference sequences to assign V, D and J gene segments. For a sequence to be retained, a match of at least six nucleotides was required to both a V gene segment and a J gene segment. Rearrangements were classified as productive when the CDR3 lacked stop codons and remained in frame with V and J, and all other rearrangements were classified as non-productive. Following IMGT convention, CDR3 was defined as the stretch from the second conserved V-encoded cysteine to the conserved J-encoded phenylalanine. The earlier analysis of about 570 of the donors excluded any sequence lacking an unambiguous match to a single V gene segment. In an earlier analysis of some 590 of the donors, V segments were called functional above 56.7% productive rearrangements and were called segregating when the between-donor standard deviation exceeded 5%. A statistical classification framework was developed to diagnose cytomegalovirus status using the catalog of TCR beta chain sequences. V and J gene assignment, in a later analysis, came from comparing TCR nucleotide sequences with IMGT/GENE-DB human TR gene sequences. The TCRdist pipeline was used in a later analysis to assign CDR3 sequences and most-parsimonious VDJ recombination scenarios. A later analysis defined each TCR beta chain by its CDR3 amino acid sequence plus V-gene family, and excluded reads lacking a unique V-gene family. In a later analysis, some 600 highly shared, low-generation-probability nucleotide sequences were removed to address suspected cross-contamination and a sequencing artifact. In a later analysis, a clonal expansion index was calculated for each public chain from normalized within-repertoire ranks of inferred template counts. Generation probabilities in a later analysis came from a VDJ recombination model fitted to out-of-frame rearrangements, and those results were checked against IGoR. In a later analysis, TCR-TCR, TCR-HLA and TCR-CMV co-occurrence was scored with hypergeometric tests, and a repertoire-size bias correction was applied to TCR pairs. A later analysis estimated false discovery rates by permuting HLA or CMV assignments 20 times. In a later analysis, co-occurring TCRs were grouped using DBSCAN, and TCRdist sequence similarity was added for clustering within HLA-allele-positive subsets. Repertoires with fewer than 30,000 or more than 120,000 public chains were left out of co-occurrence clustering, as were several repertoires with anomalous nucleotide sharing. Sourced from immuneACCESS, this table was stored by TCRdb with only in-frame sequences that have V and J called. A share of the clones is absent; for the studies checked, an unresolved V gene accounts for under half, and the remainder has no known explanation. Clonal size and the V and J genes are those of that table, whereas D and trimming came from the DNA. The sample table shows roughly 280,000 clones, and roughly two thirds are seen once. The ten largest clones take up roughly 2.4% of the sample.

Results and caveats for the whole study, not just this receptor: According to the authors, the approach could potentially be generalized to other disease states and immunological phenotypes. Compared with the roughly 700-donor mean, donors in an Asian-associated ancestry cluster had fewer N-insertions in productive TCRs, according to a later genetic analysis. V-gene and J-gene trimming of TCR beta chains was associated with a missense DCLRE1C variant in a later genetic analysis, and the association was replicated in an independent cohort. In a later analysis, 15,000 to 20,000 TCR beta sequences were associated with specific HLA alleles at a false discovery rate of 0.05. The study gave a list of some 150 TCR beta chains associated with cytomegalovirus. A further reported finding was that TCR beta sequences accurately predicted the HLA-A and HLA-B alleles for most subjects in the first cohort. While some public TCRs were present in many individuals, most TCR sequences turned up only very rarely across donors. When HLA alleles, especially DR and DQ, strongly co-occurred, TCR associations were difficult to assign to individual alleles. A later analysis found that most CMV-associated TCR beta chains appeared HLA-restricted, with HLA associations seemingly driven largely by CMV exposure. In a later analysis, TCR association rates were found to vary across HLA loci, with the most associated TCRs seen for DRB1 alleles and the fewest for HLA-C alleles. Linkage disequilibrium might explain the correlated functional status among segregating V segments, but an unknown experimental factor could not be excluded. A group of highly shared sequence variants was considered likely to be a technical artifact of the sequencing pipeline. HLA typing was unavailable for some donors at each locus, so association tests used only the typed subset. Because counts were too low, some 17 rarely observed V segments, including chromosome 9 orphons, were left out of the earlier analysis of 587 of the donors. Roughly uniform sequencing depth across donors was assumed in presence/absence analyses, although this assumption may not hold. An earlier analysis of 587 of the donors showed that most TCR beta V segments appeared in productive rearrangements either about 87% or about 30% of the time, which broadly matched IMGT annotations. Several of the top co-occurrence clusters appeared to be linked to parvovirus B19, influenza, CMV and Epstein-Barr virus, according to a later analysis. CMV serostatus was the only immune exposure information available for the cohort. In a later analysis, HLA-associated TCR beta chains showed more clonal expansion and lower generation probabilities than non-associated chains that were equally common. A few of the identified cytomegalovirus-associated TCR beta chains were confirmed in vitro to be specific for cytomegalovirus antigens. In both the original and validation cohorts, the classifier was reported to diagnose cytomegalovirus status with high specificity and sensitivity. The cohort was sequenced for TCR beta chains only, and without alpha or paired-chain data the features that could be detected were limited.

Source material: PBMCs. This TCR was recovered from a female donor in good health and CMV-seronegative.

The nucleotide sequence is given as TGTGCCAGTAGTGCGGCCAGGGGTAACTATGGCTACACCTTC. It codes for CASSAARGNYGYTF. Recombination joined TRBV19 with TRBJ1-2; 6 matching bases give a weak D call of TRBD1. From the germline V gene (reference sequence), CDR1 is LNHDA and CDR2 is SQIVND. The CDR3 covers 14 residues, taking in both the cysteine and the phenylalanine. The sequence is cut down to CDR3 DNA, 42 bases in frame from base 1. V sheds 5 bases and J sheds 1 base, leaving 11 bases between their ends.